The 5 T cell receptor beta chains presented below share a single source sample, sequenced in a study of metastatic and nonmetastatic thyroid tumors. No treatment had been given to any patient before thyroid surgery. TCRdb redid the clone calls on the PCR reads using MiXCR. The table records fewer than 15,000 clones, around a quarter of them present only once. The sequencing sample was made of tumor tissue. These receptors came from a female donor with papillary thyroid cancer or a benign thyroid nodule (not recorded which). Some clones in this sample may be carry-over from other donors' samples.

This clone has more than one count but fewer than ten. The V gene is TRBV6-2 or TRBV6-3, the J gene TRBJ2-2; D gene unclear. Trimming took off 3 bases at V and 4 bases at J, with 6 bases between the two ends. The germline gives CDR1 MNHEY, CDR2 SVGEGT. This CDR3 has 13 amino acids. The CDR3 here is CASSYDTTGELFF. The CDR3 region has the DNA TGTGCCAGCAGTTATGACACCACCGGGGAGCTGTTTTTT.

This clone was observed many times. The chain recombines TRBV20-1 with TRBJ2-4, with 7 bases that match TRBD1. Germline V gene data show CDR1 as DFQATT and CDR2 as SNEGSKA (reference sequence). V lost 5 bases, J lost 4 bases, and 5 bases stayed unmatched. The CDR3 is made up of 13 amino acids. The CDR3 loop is CSAHRGLKNIQYF. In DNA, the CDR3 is TGCAGTGCTCACAGGGGATTAAAAAACATTCAGTACTTC.

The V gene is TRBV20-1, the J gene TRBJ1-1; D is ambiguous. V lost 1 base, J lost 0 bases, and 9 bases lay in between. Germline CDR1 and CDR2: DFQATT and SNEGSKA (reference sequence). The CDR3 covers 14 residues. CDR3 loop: CSARGVLMNTEAFF. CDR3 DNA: TGCAGTGCTAGAGGTGTACTGATGAACACTGAAGCTTTCTTT.

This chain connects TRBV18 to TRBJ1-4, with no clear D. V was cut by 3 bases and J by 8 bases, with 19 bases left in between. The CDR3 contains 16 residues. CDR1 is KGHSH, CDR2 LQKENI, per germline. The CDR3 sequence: CASSPVQPGGNEKLFF. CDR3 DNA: TGTGCCAGCTCACCGGTACAGCCGGGAGGGAACGAAAAACTGTTTTTT.

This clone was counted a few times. The CDR3 here is CASSPQGDGYEQYF. The CDR3 DNA reads TGTGCCAGCAGTCCTCAGGGGGACGGCTACGAGCAGTACTTC. The gene calls are TRBV7-9 and TRBJ2-7; TRBD1 agrees at 7 bases. From germline, CDR1 is SEHNR and CDR2 FQNEAQ (reference sequence). The CDR3 is 14 amino acids. The V segment lost 6 bases and the J segment 3 bases; nucleotides outside the gene matches: 8.